Listed here are 12 T cell receptor beta chains from one sample, sequenced in a study of early T cells in non-severe SARS-CoV-2 infection. MiXCR, applied by TCRdb to the 5' RACE reads, yields one record per CDR3 protein. The table records 100,000 to 150,000 distinct CDR3 sequences, 14% to 15% of them present only once. The material sequenced was whole blood. Receptor source: an adult who was a healthcare worker with PCR-confirmed SARS-CoV-2 infection or an uninfected control (not recorded which).

The V call is TRBV3-1, the J call TRBJ2-4, with D possibly matching TRBD2 (6 bases). Germline values: CDR1 LGHDT, CDR2 YNNKEL (reference sequence). The CDR3 is made up of 13 amino acids. V lost 2 bases and J 9 bases, leaving 11 bases between the germline ends. Written as DNA, the CDR3 is TGTGCCAGCAGCCAATCCGGGGGTAGCATTCAGTACTTC. This encodes CASSQSGGSIQYF.

This clonotype was seen a few times. In nucleotides, the CDR3 is TGTGCCAGCAGCATAGTAGCGGGGGGATACAATGAGCAGTTCTTC. Encoded protein: CASSIVAGGYNEQFF. The chain recombines TRBV7-9 with TRBJ2-1; 10 bases are a match to TRBD2. Trimming cost V 5 bases and J 4 bases; bases outside gene matches: 5. Looked up from germline, CDR1 is SEHNR and CDR2 is FQNEAQ (reference sequence). CDR3 size: 15 residues.

The chain joins TRBV19 to TRBJ1-2, with 9 bases aligning to TRBD1. There are 13 residues in the CDR3. V lost 7 bases, J lost 5 bases, and 5 bases stayed unmatched. CDR1 is LNHDA, CDR2 SQIVND, per germline (reference sequence). CDR3 protein: CASTPTGGYGYTF. Written as DNA, the CDR3 is TGTGCCAGTACCCCGACAGGGGGATATGGCTACACCTTC.

Here the CDR3 DNA reads TGTGCCAGCAGCCTCCGGACTATCCAAGAGACCCAGTACTTC. It encodes CASSLRTIQETQYF. The V call is TRBV7-8, the J call TRBJ2-5, with D perhaps TRBD2 (6 bases). There are 14 residues in the CDR3. Germline loops: CDR1 SGHVS, CDR2 FQNEAQ. Between the trimmed V and J ends, which lost 5 bases and 1 base, there was a span of 11 bases.

This chain links TRBV7-8 with TRBJ1-6; D call uncertain. The germline gives CDR1 SGHVS, CDR2 FQNEAQ. The CDR3 is made up of 13 amino acids. The germline V and J ends were trimmed by 1 base and 12 bases, with 10 bases remaining between them. The CDR3, as DNA: TGTGCCAGCAGCTTAGACTTCATGGGACCCCTCCACTTT. Residues: CASSLDFMGPLHF.

This chain connects TRBV10-2 to TRBJ2-2, with D possibly being TRBD1 or TRBD2 (7 bases each). V was pared by 4 bases and J by 4 bases, with 13 bases between. The germline gives CDR1 WSHSY, CDR2 SAAADI. CDR3 length: 15 amino acids. CDR3 in DNA: TGCGCCAGCAGTGTGCAGGGGGGGCGCACCGGGGAGCTGTTTTTT. This codes for CASSVQGGRTGELFF.

The V call is TRBV4-1, the J call TRBJ1-3; no reliable D call. Trimming cost V 0 bases and J 4 bases, with 4 bases left between them. The CDR3 runs to 13 residues. CDR1 and CDR2 (germline): MGHRA, YSYEKL. Here the CDR3 reads CASSQDRGNTIYF. For the CDR3, the DNA is TGCGCCAGCAGCCAAGACAGGGGAAACACCATATATTTT.

This chain connects TRBV14 to TRBJ2-5; D possibly matches TRBD1 or TRBD2 (5 bases each). Germline-derived CDR1 and CDR2 are SGHDN and FVKESK. The V and J ends lost 4 bases and 3 bases respectively, with 12 bases between them. The CDR3 sequence is 14 residues long. The CDR3 DNA reads as TGTGCCAGCAGCCGGTGGAGAGGGGAAGAGACCCAGTACTTC. Translating it yields CASSRWRGEETQYF.

Remarks on this clonotype: The conserved phenylalanine or tryptophan is not found at the CDR3 terminus, so this likely reflects a read error. The chain has TRBV20-1 and TRBJ2-1; tentatively, D is TRBD2 (5 bases). This CDR3 contains 13 residues. CDR1 DFQATT and CDR2 SNEGSKA come from the germline V gene (reference sequence). Trimming pared 3 bases from V and 4 bases from J, leaving 10 bases between. The CDR3 DNA is TGCAGTGCTAGGTCTAGCAATTACAATGAGCAGTTCTCG. Amino acids: CSARSSNYNEQFS.

This clonotype was observed a handful of times. The rearrangement links TRBV12-3 or TRBV12-4 to TRBJ2-3, with D unresolved. Deletions cut 5 bases from V and 1 base from J, with 16 bases between. This CDR3 is built from 16 residues. CDR3 region: CASSPPVGLGTDTQYF. The DNA for the CDR3 is TGTGCCAGCAGTCCCCCTGTGGGCCTTGGCACAGATACGCAGTATTTT.

A few counts support this clonotype. V gene TRBV20-1 combines with J gene TRBJ1-2; D is ambiguous. The CDR3 loop spans 14 amino acids. Germline CDR1 and CDR2: DFQATT and SNEGSKA (reference sequence). V dropped 0 bases and J dropped 0 bases, with 8 bases sitting between them. The CDR3 DNA reads TGCAGTGCTAGAGACCAGAGTGCTAACTATGGCTACACCTTC. Its translation: CSARDQSANYGYTF.

This clonotype was observed a few times. The chain is built from TRBV3-1 and TRBJ2-1; D ambiguous. Germline CDR1 LGHDT, CDR2 YNNKEL (reference sequence). This CDR3 is built from 14 residues. V lost 2 bases and J lost 4, with 9 bases in between. The CDR3 bases are TGTGCCAGCAGCCAACGGGCTCCGTACAATGAGCAGTTCTTC. Its translation is CASSQRAPYNEQFF.